This T cell receptor (beta chain) was observed in a study of vaccination and CD4 T cells after COVID-19. In the study overall: After nasal swab PCR-confirmed SARS-CoV-2, nine convalescents had mild disease and one severe. Across the group, participants received two doses of either BNT162b2 or mRNA-1273 vaccine. Points from the study as a whole: Convalescent patients gained a median approximately 90% of their reactive clones only post-vaccination.

This sample's treatment: approximately 10-day PBMC culture with coronavirus spike peptide pools or control peptides (ViraFEST assay). With respect to this clonotype: What it binds is not known.

V shed 5 bases and J shed 0 bases, with 12 bases lying between them. The V gene's germline CDR1 is SGHTA and CDR2 FQGTGA. The length of the CDR3 is 15 residues. An Oncomine TCR Beta short-read assay was used to sequence the DNA from cultured CD4+ T cells. MiXCR, applied by TCRdb to the PCR reads, yields one record per CDR3 protein. This table has 15,000 or so distinct CDR3 sequences, more than 70% appearing once. The source of this sequence is a human donor who had recovered from COVID-19. The genes are TRBV7-3 and TRBJ2-3, with D perhaps TRBD1 or TRBD2 (5 bases each). The specimen was CD4+ T cells from blood, cultured in vitro. The CDR3 DNA reads as TGTGCCAGCAGCCCCGGGACGGGCAGCACAGATACGCAGTATTTT. This encodes CASSPGTGSTDTQYF.